The 23 T cell receptor beta chains below were found in one sample sequenced in a study of T cell responses to AZD1222 COVID-19 vaccine. TCRdb's table, derived via immunoSEQ multiplex PCR, lists solely in-frame clones and lacks some. The sample gives about 140,000 clones, about nine tenths of which show up once; around 1.5% is in the top ten. The sample was peripheral blood, taken on day 0 of AZD1222 vaccination. All receptors derive from an adult in good health.

V and J are TRBV28 and TRBJ2-3; 8 bases match TRBD1. CDR3 length equals 13 residues. Germline-derived CDR1 and CDR2 are MDHEN and SYDVKM. V was clipped by 8 bases and J by 0 bases; unmatched bases: 1. CDR3 nucleotide sequence: TGTGCCAGCGGGGACAGGAGCACAGATACGCAGTATTTT. It translates to CASGDRSTDTQYF.

This sequence joins TRBV14 and TRBJ1-2; D possibly corresponds to TRBD1 (5 bases). This CDR3 has 13 residues. V lost 2 bases to trimming and J lost 7 bases, with 11 bases between them. From germline, CDR1 is SGHDN and CDR2 FVKESK. The CDR3 protein is CASSQSRGSGYTF. CDR3 nucleotide sequence: TGTGCCAGCAGCCAATCTAGGGGTAGTGGCTACACCTTC.

The V call is TRBV12-3 or TRBV12-4, the J call TRBJ2-1; D gene unclear. Trimming took off 4 bases at V and 9 bases at J, with 10 bases between the two ends. This CDR3 has 12 amino acids. The CDR3 nucleotides are TGTGCCAGCAGTTCCCCGCCGCTTGAGCAGTTCTTC. It yields the protein CASSSPPLEQFF.

The chain carries TRBV19 and TRBJ1-5; TRBD1 matches 10 bases. This CDR3 region has 15 residues. The germline V gene has CDR1 LNHDA and CDR2 SQIVND (reference sequence). The junction had 8 bases not matched to a gene; V was cut back by 8 bases and J by 4 bases. The CDR3 loop is CASYAGTGANQPQHF. The CDR3 bases are TGTGCCAGTTACGCCGGGACAGGGGCAAATCAGCCCCAGCATTTT.

The chain combines TRBV27 with TRBJ2-7; TRBD1 aligns across 9 bases. The CDR3 length is 13 residues. Germline CDR1 reads MNHEY; CDR2 reads SMNVEV (reference sequence). V shed 6 bases and J 6 bases; nucleotides not matched to a gene: 6. CDR3: CASRTGGRGEQYF. In DNA, the CDR3 is TGTGCCAGCAGAACAGGGGGCCGGGGCGAGCAGTACTTC.

The V call is TRBV28, the J call TRBJ1-4; the D gene is possibly TRBD1 (6 bases). The CDR3 has 16 residues. With 6 bases removed from V and 2 bases from J, the gap between germline ends came to 16 bases. The germline V gene has CDR1 MDHEN and CDR2 SYDVKM. DNA for the CDR3: TGTGCCAGCAGCTTTCAGATCACAGGGACTAATGAAAAACTGTTTTTT. Translating it yields CASSFQITGTNEKLFF.

The J gene is TRBJ1-5, the V gene TRBV10-2; D is unresolved. The germline gives CDR1 WSHSY, CDR2 SAAADI. This CDR3 is built from 17 residues. Trimming left V 0 bases short and J 9 bases short, with 21 bases between. The DNA for the CDR3 is TGCGCCAGCAGTGAGTCCGAATTTCGGGAACCCAGCAGGCCCCAGCATTTT. As protein: CASSESEFREPSRPQHF.

The chain links TRBV9 to TRBJ2-1; 9 nucleotides line up with TRBD1. Trimming took 3 bases from V and 8 from J; bases not matched to a gene: 12. The CDR3 is 16 amino acids. Germline assignment: CDR1 SGDLS and CDR2 YYNGEE. CDR3 protein: CASSGGHGTGLDEQFF. The CDR3 DNA sequence: TGTGCCAGCAGCGGAGGACATGGGACAGGGTTGGATGAGCAGTTCTTC.

The CDR3 is CASSPTGVWGELFF. DNA for the CDR3: TGTGCCAGCAGCCCAACGGGGGTTTGGGGGGAGCTGTTTTTT. This rearrangement joins TRBV9 to TRBJ2-2; D possibly corresponds to TRBD2 (6 bases). Looked up from germline, CDR1 is SGDLS and CDR2 is YYNGEE. This CDR3 spans 14 amino acids. The V end lost 4 bases, the J end lost 8 bases, and 15 bases lay between the germline ends.

This sequence joins TRBV7-9 and TRBJ2-1; D not certain. The CDR3 consists of 13 residues. V was clipped by 1 base and J by 10 bases, with 11 bases between them. Germline-derived CDR1 and CDR2 are SEHNR and FQNEAQ (reference sequence). The CDR3 DNA reads as TGTGCCAGCAGCTTAGTGGGCCTCTCCGAGCAGTTCTTC. Translation gives CASSLVGLSEQFF.

The chain employs TRBV7-2 and TRBJ1-5; D unclear. The germline V gene encodes CDR1 SGHTA and CDR2 FQGNSA. The CDR3 extends over 13 amino acids. V lost 3 bases and J lost 7, with 10 bases in between. The CDR3 coding sequence is TGTGCCAGCAGCTTCGGCATAGGGCAGCCCCAGCATTTT. The encoded protein is CASSFGIGQPQHF.

The gene calls are TRBV10-3 and TRBJ1-5; D possibly corresponds to TRBD1 (6 bases). CDR3 length: 14 residues. From germline, CDR1 is ENHRY and CDR2 SYGVKD. Trimming stripped 5 bases from V and 1 base from J, with 9 bases between. CDR3 sequence (DNA): TGTGCCATCAGTTTCGACAGGAGCAATCAGCCCCAGCATTTT. The encoded protein is CAISFDRSNQPQHF.

V usage is TRBV2 and J usage is TRBJ1-1; weak D call: TRBD1 (5 bases). Trimming took 4 bases from V and 5 from J, leaving 14 bases between them. This CDR3 is 14 amino acids long. Germline V CDR1 and CDR2: SNHLY, FYNNEI. The CDR3 is CASSARAGGTEAFF. The CDR3 nucleotides read TGTGCCAGCAGTGCTCGGGCGGGGGGTACTGAAGCTTTCTTT.

The chain joins TRBV5-5 to TRBJ1-5; 7 bases fit TRBD1. CDR3 length: 14 amino acids. Germline lookup yields CDR1 SGHKS and CDR2 YYEKEE (reference sequence). V trimming: 4 bases; J trimming: 8 bases; junction bases outside the gene matches: 9. In DNA, the CDR3 is TGTGCCAGCAGCCCTGGACAGGTGGTCGAGCCCCAGCATTTT. Amino acids: CASSPGQVVEPQHF.

The chain combines TRBV3-1 (or the pseudogene TRBV3-2) with TRBJ2-7, with D uncertain. CDR1 and CDR2 (germline): LGHDT, YNNKEL (reference sequence). The CDR3 is made up of 16 amino acids. V was cut by 4 bases and J by 3 bases, with 19 bases left in between. The CDR3 DNA sequence: TGTGCCAGCAGCCCCCTCATGGGGTGGCGGATCTACGAGCAGTACTTC. It specifies CASSPLMGWRIYEQYF.

The rearrangement joins TRBV4-1 to TRBJ1-1; 10 bases agree with TRBD1. The germline V gene has CDR1 MGHRA and CDR2 YSYEKL. V lost 5 bases and J lost 4; bases outside the gene matches: 4. The CDR3 has 14 residues. CDR3 region: CASSGRTGGTEAFF. The CDR3 DNA reads as TGCGCCAGCAGCGGGAGGACAGGGGGCACTGAAGCTTTCTTT.

The chain employs TRBV2 and TRBJ1-2, with TRBD1 identical over 7 bases. Germline V gene lookup returns CDR1 SNHLY and CDR2 FYNNEI. The J segment lost 3 bases and the V segment lost 6 bases, leaving 4 bases of the junction unmatched. CDR3 size: 13 residues. In DNA form, the CDR3 reads TGTGCCAGCAGCCAGGGGGGTTACTATGGCTACACCTTC. Translation: CASSQGGYYGYTF. The complete variable domain, with remaining parts taken from reference TRBV2 and TRBJ1-2, reads EPEVTQTPSHQVTQMGQEVILRCVPISNHLYFYWYRQILGQKVEFLVSFYNNEISEKSEIFDDQFSVERPDGSNFTLKIRSTKLEDSAMYFCASSQGGYYGYTFGSGTRLTVV.

The gene calls are TRBV2 and TRBJ1-1; D is unclear. V gave up 6 bases and J gave up 1 base, with 15 bases separating them. CDR3 length: 15 residues. The germline CDR1 and CDR2 sequences are SNHLY and FYNNEI. The CDR3 nucleotides read TGTGCCAGCAGACTACCCCTACAAGAGAACACTGAAGCTTTCTTT. Translating gives CASRLPLQENTEAFF.

This clone was observed a single time. The CDR3 region is CASSFDRGIYGYTF. CDR3 in DNA: TGTGCCAGCAGCTTCGACAGGGGGATCTATGGCTACACCTTC. The chain uses TRBV4-2 and TRBJ1-2; 9 bases match TRBD1. In germline, CDR1 is LGHNA, CDR2 YNFKEQ. The V and J ends lost 5 bases and 4 bases, in that order; junction bases with no gene match: 5. This CDR3 has 14 residues.

V and J are TRBV3-1 (or the pseudogene TRBV3-2) and TRBJ1-2, with 7 bases that match TRBD1. CDR1 LGHDT and CDR2 YNNKEL come from the germline V gene (reference sequence). The length of the CDR3 is 14 residues. Unmatched junction bases numbered 7, after V lost 1 base and J lost 8 bases. CDR3 in DNA: TGTGCCAGCAGCCAAGGAACAGGGGTGGGAGGCTACACCTTC. Translated, it gives CASSQGTGVGGYTF.

Here the CDR3 DNA reads TGTGCCATGCGCCCGGGACGGTACAACTATGGCTACACCTTC. This translates into CAMRPGRYNYGYTF. The V and J genes are TRBV27 and TRBJ1-2, with D possibly matching TRBD1 (5 bases). Trimming took 10 bases from V and 2 from J, leaving 17 bases between them. Germline V gene data show CDR1 as MNHEY and CDR2 as SMNVEV (reference sequence). The CDR3 is 14 amino acids.

V is TRBV10-3 and J is TRBJ2-5, with D perhaps TRBD2 (5 bases). This CDR3 is built from 15 residues. Trimming removed 0 bases from V and 1 base from J, with 9 bases in between. CDR1 ENHRY and CDR2 SYGVKD come from the germline V gene. CDR3 loop: CAISESLGVQETQYF. CDR3 bases: TGTGCCATCAGTGAGTCGCTCGGGGTCCAAGAGACCCAGTACTTC.

This rearrangement joins TRBV12-5 to TRBJ2-7, with 10 bases that match TRBD1. J gave up 4 bases and V 1 base, and 7 bases lay outside the gene matches. This CDR3 region has 16 residues. Germline V gives CDR1 LGHNT, CDR2 FRNRAP. In nucleotides, the CDR3 is TGTGCTAGTGGTTTGGGACAGGGGGCCCGATTATACGAGCAGTACTTC. This sequence encodes CASGLGQGARLYEQYF.